Each of the 13 T cell receptor beta chains below was sequenced from the same sample in a study of blood T cell repertoires in COVID-19. Method: immunoSEQ multiplex PCR; TCRdb's copy keeps in-frame clones and lacks some. The sample yields around 250,000 clones, about 82% seen once. Sequencing was performed on PBMCs or T cells enriched from blood (not recorded which). The receptors originated from a woman aged 50 to 60 with acute COVID-19.

The chain carries TRBV5-1 and TRBJ2-5; 10 bases are a match to TRBD2. Losses at the gene ends were 7 bases for V and 1 base for J; bases not matched to a gene: 7. Germline assignment: CDR1 SGHRS and CDR2 YFSETQ. The CDR3 contains 15 residues. The CDR3 is CASVLLAGAQETQYF. The DNA for the CDR3 is TGCGCCAGCGTCCTCCTAGCGGGGGCCCAAGAGACCCAGTACTTC. The entire variable domain, with the rest obtained from reference TRBV5-1 and TRBJ2-5, is as follows: KAGVTQTPRYLIKTRGQQVTLSCSPISGHRSVSWYQQTPGQGLQFLFEYFSETQRNKGNFPGRFSGRQFSNSRSEMNVSTLELGDSALYLCASVLLAGAQETQYFGPGTRLLVL.

V and J are TRBV29-1 and TRBJ1-1; no clear D. The V end lost 7 bases, the J end lost 0 bases, and 15 bases lay between the germline ends. The CDR3 runs to 14 residues. Germline values: CDR1 SQVTM, CDR2 ANQGSEA. The CDR3 DNA is TGCAGCGCCACTATCGGATTCATGAACACTGAAGCTTTCTTT. Translated, it gives CSATIGFMNTEAFF.

The chain employs TRBV25-1 and TRBJ2-7, with a possible D match to TRBD2 (6 bases). With 5 bases removed from V and 9 bases from J, the gap between germline ends came to 20 bases. This CDR3 has 14 amino acids. Germline V gene data show CDR1 as MGHDK and CDR2 as SYGVNS. CDR3 region: CASSRAGYPAGQYF. CDR3 DNA sequence: TGTGCCAGCAGTAGGGCGGGGTATCCTGCTGGGCAGTACTTC.

The gene calls are TRBV16 and TRBJ1-4; D is ambiguous. In germline, CDR1 is KGHSY, CDR2 FQNENV. This CDR3 comprises 15 residues. V lost 2 bases and J lost 8, with 15 bases in between. The CDR3 is CASSQSTTIGEKLFF. CDR3 sequence (DNA): TGTGCCAGCAGCCAAAGCACGACAATCGGAGAAAAACTGTTTTTT.

This clone appeared a few times. The chain uses TRBV5-8 and TRBJ2-5, with 13 bases matching TRBD2. The CDR3 loop spans 16 amino acids. J lost 5 bases, V lost 6 bases, and 10 bases had no gene match. Per the germline V gene, CDR1 is SGHTS and CDR2 is YDEGEE. The chain's CDR3 is CASTPRTSGGGETQYF. The CDR3 nucleotides read TGTGCCAGCACCCCGCGGACTAGCGGGGGTGGGGAGACCCAGTACTTC. Looking up the rest from reference TRBV5-8 and TRBJ2-5 gives the full variable domain: EAGVTQSPTHLIKTRGQQATLRCSPISGHTSVYWYQQALGLGLQFLLWYDEGEERNRGNFPPRFSGRQFPNYSSELNVNALELEDSALYLCASTPRTSGGGETQYFGPGTRLLVL.

The CDR3 nucleotides are TGTGCCAGCAGAAGGGACAGGGACACTGAAGCTTTCTTT. Protein product: CASRRDRDTEAFF. The rearrangement joins TRBV9 to TRBJ1-1; 9 bases are shared with TRBD1. The CDR3 extends over 13 amino acids. V gave up 5 bases and J gave up 3 bases; unmatched junction bases: 2. Germline V gene lookup returns CDR1 SGDLS and CDR2 YYNGEE.

V and J are TRBV11-2 and TRBJ1-1; D call uncertain. The CDR3 runs to 14 residues. Trimming took off 5 bases at V and 1 base at J, with 11 bases between the two ends. Germline assignment: CDR1 SGHAT and CDR2 FQNNGV. This CDR3 is CASSPRGWNTEAFF. The CDR3 DNA reads TGTGCCAGCAGCCCTCGGGGTTGGAACACTGAAGCTTTCTTT.

V gene TRBV5-1 combines with J gene TRBJ2-1, with D tentatively TRBD2 (5 bases). Per germline, CDR1 SGHRS and CDR2 YFSETQ. Trimming stripped 0 bases from V and 7 bases from J, with 17 bases between. CDR3 size: 16 residues. CDR3 in amino acids: CASSLVRTGIWNEQFF. Written as DNA, the CDR3 is TGCGCCAGCAGCTTGGTGAGGACCGGGATATGGAATGAGCAGTTCTTC. The full variable domain, its missing parts supplied by reference TRBV5-1 and TRBJ2-1, is KAGVTQTPRYLIKTRGQQVTLSCSPISGHRSVSWYQQTPGQGLQFLFEYFSETQRNKGNFPGRFSGRQFSNSRSEMNVSTLELGDSALYLCASSLVRTGIWNEQFFGPGTRLTVL.

The V call is TRBV18, the J call TRBJ1-4; the D gene is possibly TRBD1 (5 bases). This CDR3 is 15 amino acids long. The germline gives CDR1 KGHSH, CDR2 LQKENI. The V and J ends lost 5 bases and 0 bases respectively, with 10 bases between them. This CDR3 reads CASSSARATNEKLFF. The CDR3 nucleotides read TGTGCCAGCTCATCAGCCAGGGCAACTAATGAAAAACTGTTTTTT.

The rearrangement joins TRBV5-8 to TRBJ1-1, with D perhaps TRBD1 (5 bases). Germline V lookup: CDR1 SGHTS, CDR2 YDEGEE. The V end was cut by 4 bases, the J end by 2 bases, with 15 bases between. The CDR3 sequence is 15 residues long. The DNA for the CDR3 is TGTGCCAGCAGCATCCGGACGGGGGGAAACACTGAAGCTTTCTTT. This gives the protein CASSIRTGGNTEAFF.

This chain connects TRBV6-5 to TRBJ1-1; 8 nucleotides match TRBD1. The CDR3 is 13 residues long. The germline V gene encodes CDR1 MNHEY and CDR2 SVGAGI. V lost 6 bases and J lost 5; bases outside the gene matches: 5. The CDR3 loop reads CASRNRGATEAFF. The CDR3, as DNA: TGTGCCAGCAGAAACAGGGGGGCAACTGAAGCTTTCTTT.

The chain has TRBV7-9 and TRBJ2-3; 10 bases agree with TRBD2. The CDR3 is 14 residues long. Germline lookup yields CDR1 SEHNR and CDR2 FQNEAQ (reference sequence). The ends lost 4 bases at V and 6 bases at J; junction bases unmatched: 4. The CDR3 sequence is CASSSSGGVDTQYF. For the CDR3, the DNA is TGTGCCAGCAGCTCGAGCGGGGGGGTGGATACGCAGTATTTT. The variable domain in full, completed from reference TRBV7-9 and TRBJ2-3, reads DTGVSQNPRHKITKRGQNVTFRCDPISEHNRLYWYRQTLGQGPEFLTYFQNEAQLEKSRLLSDRFSAERPKGSFSTLEIQRTEQGDSAMYLCASSSSGGVDTQYFGPGTRLTVL.

The chain has TRBV10-3 and TRBJ2-3, with 7 bases lining up with TRBD2. CDR3 length: 14 amino acids. The germline gives CDR1 ENHRY, CDR2 SYGVKD. Trimming at V came to 2 bases and at J to 1 base, leaving 0 bases not matched to a gene. For the CDR3, the DNA is TGTGCCATCAGTGAGGGGGGGGGCACAGATACGCAGTATTTT. As protein: CAISEGGGTDTQYF.